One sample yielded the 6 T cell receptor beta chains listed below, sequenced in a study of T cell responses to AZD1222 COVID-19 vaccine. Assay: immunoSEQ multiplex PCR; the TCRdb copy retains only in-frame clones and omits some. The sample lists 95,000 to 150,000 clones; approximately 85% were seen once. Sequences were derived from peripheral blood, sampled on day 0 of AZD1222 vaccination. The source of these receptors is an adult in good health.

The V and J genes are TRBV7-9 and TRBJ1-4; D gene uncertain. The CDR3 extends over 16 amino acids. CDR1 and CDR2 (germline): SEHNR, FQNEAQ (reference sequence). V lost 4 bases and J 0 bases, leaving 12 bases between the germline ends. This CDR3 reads CASSSPSTATNEKLFF. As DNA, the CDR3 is TGTGCCAGCAGCTCCCCTTCGACCGCAACTAATGAAAAACTGTTTTTT.

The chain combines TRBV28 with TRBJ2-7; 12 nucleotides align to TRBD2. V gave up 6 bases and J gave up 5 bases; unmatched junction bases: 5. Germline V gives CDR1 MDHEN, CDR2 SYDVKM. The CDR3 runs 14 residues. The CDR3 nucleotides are TGTGCCAGCAGCGGACTAGCGGGGTTTAACGAGCAGTACTTC. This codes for CASSGLAGFNEQYF. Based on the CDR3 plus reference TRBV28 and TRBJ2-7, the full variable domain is DVKVTQSSRYLVKRTGEKVFLECVQDMDHENMFWYRQDPGLGLRLIYFSYDVKMKEKGDIPEGYSVSREKKERFSLILESASTNQTSMYLCASSGLAGFNEQYFGPGTRLTVT.

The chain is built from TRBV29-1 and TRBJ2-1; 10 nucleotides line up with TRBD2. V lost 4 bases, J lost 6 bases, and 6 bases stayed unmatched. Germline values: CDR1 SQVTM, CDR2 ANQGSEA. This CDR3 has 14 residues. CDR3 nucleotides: TGCAGCGTTGCAGGTAGCGGGAGGTCCAATGAGCAGTTCTTC. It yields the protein CSVAGSGRSNEQFF.

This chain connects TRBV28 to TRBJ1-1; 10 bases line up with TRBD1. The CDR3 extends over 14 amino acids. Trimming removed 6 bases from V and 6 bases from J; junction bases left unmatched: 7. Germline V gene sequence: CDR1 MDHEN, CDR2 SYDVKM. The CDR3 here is CASRSGTGESEAFF. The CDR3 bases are TGTGCCAGCAGATCCGGGACAGGGGAGTCTGAAGCTTTCTTT.

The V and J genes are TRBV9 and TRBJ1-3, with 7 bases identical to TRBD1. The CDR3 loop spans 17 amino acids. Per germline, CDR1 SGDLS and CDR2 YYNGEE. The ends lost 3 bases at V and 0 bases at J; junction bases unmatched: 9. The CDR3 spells CASSEKGQVNSGNTIYF. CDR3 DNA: TGTGCCAGCAGCGAAAAAGGACAGGTTAACTCTGGAAACACCATATATTTT.

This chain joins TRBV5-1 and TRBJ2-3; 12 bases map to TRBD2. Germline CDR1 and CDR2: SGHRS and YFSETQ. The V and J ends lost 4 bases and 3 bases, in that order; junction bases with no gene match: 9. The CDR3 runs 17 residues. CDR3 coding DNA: TGCGCCAGCAGCCTTCCGCTAGCGGGGGGGCCAACAGATACGCAGTATTTT. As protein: CASSLPLAGGPTDTQYF. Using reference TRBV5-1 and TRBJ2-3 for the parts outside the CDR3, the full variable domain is KAGVTQTPRYLIKTRGQQVTLSCSPISGHRSVSWYQQTPGQGLQFLFEYFSETQRNKGNFPGRFSGRQFSNSRSEMNVSTLELGDSALYLCASSLPLAGGPTDTQYFGPGTRLTVL.